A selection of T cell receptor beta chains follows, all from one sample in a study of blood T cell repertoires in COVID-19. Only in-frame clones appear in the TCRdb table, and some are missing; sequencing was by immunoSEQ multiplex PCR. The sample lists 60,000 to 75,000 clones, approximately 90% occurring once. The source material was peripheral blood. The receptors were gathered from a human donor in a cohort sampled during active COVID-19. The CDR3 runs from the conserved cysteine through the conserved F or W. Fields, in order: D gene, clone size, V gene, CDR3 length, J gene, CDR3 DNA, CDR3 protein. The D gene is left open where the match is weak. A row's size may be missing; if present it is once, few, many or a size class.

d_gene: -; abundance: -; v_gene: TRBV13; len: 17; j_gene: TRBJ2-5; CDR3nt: TGTGCCAGCAGCTTAGGGTCTGGGGCCTTCTTCCAAGAGACCCAGTACTTC; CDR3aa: CASSLGSGAFFQETQYF
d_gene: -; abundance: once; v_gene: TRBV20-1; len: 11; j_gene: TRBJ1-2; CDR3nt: TGCAGTGCTGTTGGGAGTGGTGGCTACACCTTC; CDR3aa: CSAVGSGGYTF
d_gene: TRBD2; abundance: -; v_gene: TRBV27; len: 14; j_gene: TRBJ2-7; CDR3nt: TGTGCCAGCAGTTTAGGTTTTAGCGGGTACGAGCAGTACTTC; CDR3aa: CASSLGFSGYEQYF
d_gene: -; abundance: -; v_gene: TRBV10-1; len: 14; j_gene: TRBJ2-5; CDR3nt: TGCGCCAGCAGTGAGACAGTCGGTGGAGAGACCCAGTACTTC; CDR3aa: CASSETVGGETQYF
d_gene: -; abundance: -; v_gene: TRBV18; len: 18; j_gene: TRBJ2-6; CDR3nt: TGTGCCAGCTCACCGCGGGATTCCAAAGTCAGTGGGGCCAACGTCCTGACTTTC; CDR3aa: CASSPRDSKVSGANVLTF
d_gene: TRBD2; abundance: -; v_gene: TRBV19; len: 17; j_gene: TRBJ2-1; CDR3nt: TGTGCCAGTAGTATAAGTGGACTAGCGGGAGGTTACAATGAGCAGTTCTTC; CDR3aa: CASSISGLAGGYNEQFF
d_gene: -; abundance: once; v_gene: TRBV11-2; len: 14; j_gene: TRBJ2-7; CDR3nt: TGTGCCAGCAGCTTCGACATTCGTCTCTACGAGCAGTACTTC; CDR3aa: CASSFDIRLYEQYF
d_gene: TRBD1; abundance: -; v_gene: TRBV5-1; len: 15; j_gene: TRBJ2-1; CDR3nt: TGCGCCAGCACCGGGACAGGGGGCTCCTACAATGAGCAGTTCTTC; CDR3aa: CASTGTGGSYNEQFF
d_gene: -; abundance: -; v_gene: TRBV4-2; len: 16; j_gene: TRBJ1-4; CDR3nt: TGTGCCAGCAGCCAACTAAACCGGGACTTGGGTGAAAAACTGTTTTTT; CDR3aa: CASSQLNRDLGEKLFF
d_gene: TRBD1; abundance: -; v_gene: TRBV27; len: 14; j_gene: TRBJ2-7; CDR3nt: TGTGCCAGCAGTTTGAGACAGGGCTCCTACGAGCAGTACTTC; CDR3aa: CASSLRQGSYEQYF